The text below deals with one TCR beta chain. Profiling relied on immunoSEQ multiplex PCR, and the TCRdb table lists in-frame clones only, not all of them. The sample lists 90,000 to 140,000 clones, approximately 94% occurring once. The data were obtained in a study of siplizumab effects on memory and regulatory T cells. V shed 5 bases, J shed 10 bases, and the junction held 7 bases outside the gene matches. The CDR3 runs to 11 residues. In germline, CDR1 is GTSNPN, CDR2 SVGIG (reference sequence). The chain carries TRBV30 and TRBJ1-1, with 7 bases matching TRBD1. Material for sequencing was CD4+ T cells sorted from blood. The sequence was collected from a human donor in good health. CDR3 in DNA: TGTGCCTGGGCCGCGACAGGGAGAGCTTTCTTT. Translation: CAWAATGRAFF.